A selection of T cell receptor beta chains follows, all from one sample in a study of T cells in Graves' hyperthyroidism and ophthalmopathy. TCRdb reprocessed the multiplex PCR reads with MiXCR, giving one entry per CDR3 protein. This table has roughly 350,000 distinct CDR3 sequences, roughly 15% appearing once. The material sequenced was blood. The receptors here all came from a woman between 40 and 50 years old with Graves' ophthalmopathy. Both conserved end residues are part of each CDR3.

V	J	CDR3
TRBV27	TRBJ2-1	CASSGSSGSSYNEQFF
TRBV2	TRBJ2-7	CASSVPQPPYEQYF
TRBV30	TRBJ1-5	CAWSVGQALNQPQHF
TRBV2	TRBJ2-4	CASSGQKGAGGVLDIQYF
TRBV20-1	TRBJ2-7	CSGEAGEYEQYF
TRBV20-1	TRBJ1-4	CSAGTGFQNEKLFF
TRBV7-2	TRBJ2-2	CASSLWYGTGSLNTGELFF
TRBV28	TRBJ2-3	CASSPPPSGPTDTQYF
TRBV27	TRBJ2-5	CASKSVLQETQYF
TRBV2	TRBJ1-2	CASSVGTGGIYGYTF
TRBV7-8	TRBJ1-1	CASSPWTGPTEAFF
TRBV20-1	TRBJ2-2	CSAPKQGTGELFF
TRBV27	TRBJ2-1	CASSWSTSGNEQFF
TRBV27	TRBJ2-2	CASSFGTSGFPAGELFF
TRBV18	TRBJ2-2	CASSPPGQGSTGELFF
TRBV6-1	TRBJ1-1	CASSGSLGQNTEAFF
TRBV4-1	TRBJ1-5	CASRQRTYSNQPQHF
TRBV6-5	TRBJ1-1	CASSYSGTSNTEAFF
TRBV7-2	TRBJ1-1	CASSLRGRGDRRRGTEVFF
TRBV5-8	TRBJ1-6	CASSFDRGRNSPLHF
TRBV20-1	TRBJ1-1	CSARTNRGREYEAFF
TRBV4-1	TRBJ1-5	CASSHRAGSNQPQHF
TRBV7-9	TRBJ1-2	CASSPIRDRVGYGYTF
TRBV27	TRBJ2-7	CASSFSGGGFEQYF
TRBV28	TRBJ2-7	CASSFGASGGPYF